This T cell receptor (beta chain) came from a study of cytomegalovirus exposure and HLA in healthy donors. The donors were part of the roughly 130-subject validation cohort, which stood apart from the 666-subject first cohort. The CDR3 runs 13 residues. The V gene's germline CDR1 is SGHTA and CDR2 FQGTGA. V lost 5 bases and J lost 6; bases outside the gene matches: 4. Clones were sequenced by immunoSEQ multiplex PCR, and TCRdb holds only the in-frame ones, with some missing. Of roughly 59,000 clones in the sample, 85% to 95% were seen once. The sequencing sample was made of PBMCs. The receptor's source is a woman between 18 and 29 years old in good health and CMV-seropositive. The J gene is TRBJ2-5, the V gene TRBV7-3; 9 bases line up with TRBD1. The CDR3: CASSPGTGKTQYF. CDR3 DNA: TGTGCCAGCAGCCCCGGGACAGGGAAGACCCAGTACTTC.